The clone carrying this TCR beta chain has at least ten counts. Researchers took RNA transcripts and amplified the TCR beta CDR3 regions from them. In the first-round RT-PCR of the TCR CDR3, the HTBI primer set was used. TCRdb reanalysed the multiplex PCR reads using MiXCR and keeps one entry per CDR3 protein. This table holds 390,000 or so distinct CDR3 sequences, over 12% found once. The sample originates from a study of T cells in Graves' hyperthyroidism and ophthalmopathy. For the study at large: Peripheral blood samples were taken at initial diagnosis, prior to any treatment.

Using approximately 10 ml of fresh peripheral blood, PBMCs were prepared. The sequencing sample was made of blood. The sequence was collected from a man aged 18 to 35 with Graves' ophthalmopathy.

CDR3 region: CASSRANPREGDGYTF. The CDR3 DNA reads TGCGCCAGCAGCCGAGCGAACCCCAGGGAAGGCGATGGCTACACCTTC. The V call is TRBV5-1, the J call TRBJ1-2; the D gene is possibly TRBD1 (5 bases). V gave up 4 bases and J gave up 6 bases, with 22 bases separating them. Germline CDR1 reads SGHRS; CDR2 reads YFSETQ. The CDR3 loop spans 16 amino acids.